This TCR beta chain comes out of a study of blood T cells in healthy people across ages. In the study overall: Per two T cells, template switching captured roughly one barcoded beta molecule. The study, taken as a whole, reports: Unsorted PBMC material precluded a definitive naive versus antigen-experienced comparison.

CDR1 is SGHNT, CDR2 YYREEE, per germline (reference sequence). The V gene end was trimmed by 4 bases and the J gene end by 4 bases; junction bases not matched to a gene: 10. This CDR3 spans 15 amino acids. Samples had at least 6 million PBMCs isolated from them. Using a J-beta primer mix together with a sample-barcoded 5' primer, a second PCR was run for roughly 7 to 11 cycles. One entry per CDR3 protein results from TCRdb running MiXCR on the 5' RACE reads. The profile shows about 1.8 million distinct CDR3 sequences, roughly 50% of them singletons. This clonotype has more than one count but fewer than ten. Its specificity is not known.

This TCR was recovered from a woman aged 35 to 49 in good health. The sequenced sample was blood. V usage is TRBV5-4 and J usage is TRBJ2-5; 7 positions match TRBD2. Here the CDR3 reads CASSVGRRGRETQYF. The CDR3, as DNA: TGTGCCAGCAGCGTTGGGCGGCGGGGGAGAGAGACCCAGTACTTC.